Reported below is one TCR beta chain. What it binds is not known. This sample stems from a study of T cell responses to AZD1222 COVID-19 vaccine. Study-wide background: Second-dose schedules of about 4 or about 12 weeks were combined.

The V gene lost 1 base and the J gene lost 4 bases, with 5 bases spanning the gap. The CDR3 loop spans 13 amino acids. Germline CDR1 reads MGHDK; CDR2 reads SYGVNS. Overall study results and limits: Nearly half of spike-specific TCRs reportedly target variant regions that are unmutated in the B.1.351 and B.1.1.7 variants. The donor cohort was predominantly white British with a female majority, and clonal diversity may have been underestimated. Once two AZD1222 doses were given, Spike-specific TCR breadth and depth went up.

Assay used: immunoSEQ multiplex PCR; TCRdb lists only in-frame clones, some missing. The table shows 160,000 or so clones, with about 88% occurring only once. This clonotype was sampled from an adult in good health. The chain couples TRBV25-1 to TRBJ2-1; D is uncertain. This specimen consisted of peripheral blood, obtained on day 0 of AZD1222 vaccination. This chain's CDR3 is CASSELKYNEQFF. The DNA for the CDR3 is TGTGCCAGCAGTGAATTGAAGTACAATGAGCAGTTCTTC.